This T cell receptor beta chain emerged from a study of T cell responses to AZD1222 COVID-19 vaccine. Background on the study: Second-dose intervals near 4 or 12 weeks were combined.

Profiling relied on immunoSEQ multiplex PCR, and the TCRdb table lists in-frame clones only, not all of them. The data show 44,000 or so clones, 83% seen once. This CDR3 spans 14 amino acids. V lost 3 bases, J lost 6 bases, and 15 bases lay in between. Germline CDR1 is GTSNPN and CDR2 is SVGIG (reference sequence). Sample: peripheral blood, taken on day 0 of AZD1222 vaccination. This receptor was obtained from an adult in good health. The chain combines TRBV30 with TRBJ1-3, with D uncertain. The CDR3: CAWRDRAGANTIYF. The CDR3 DNA is TGTGCCTGGAGAGATAGGGCCGGTGCAAACACCATATATTTT.